A single sample gave rise to the 25 T cell receptor beta chains below, sequenced in a study of shared clonotypes between healthy human individuals. The table came from immunoSEQ multiplex PCR; TCRdb's copy has only in-frame clones and leaves some out. The sample consists of around 180,000 clones, around 93% of them appearing once. The sequenced material came from naive CD4+ T cells sorted from blood. As for subset: CD45RA+ positively selected. The origin of the receptors is a woman aged 25-40 years in good health.

A single count supports this clone. The chain uses TRBV30 and TRBJ2-7; D possibly corresponds to TRBD2 (6 bases). V shed 8 bases and J shed 5 bases, with 19 bases lying between them. The germline CDR1 and CDR2 sequences are GTSNPN and SVGIG (reference sequence). CDR3 length: 13 residues. The CDR3 DNA follows: TGTGCCGTGGATAGCGGTAATTTTAACGAGCAGTACTTC. Its translation is CAVDSGNFNEQYF.

The chain combines TRBV7-2 with TRBJ2-7; 7 bases are a match to TRBD1. The germline V gene has CDR1 SGHTA and CDR2 FQGNSA. V shed 5 bases and J 7 bases; nucleotides not matched to a gene: 17. The CDR3 is made up of 16 amino acids. In DNA form, the CDR3 reads TGTGCCAGCAGCGCCTCCGGGACAGCGCCAGCCGGGGAGCAGTACTTC. Amino acid sequence: CASSASGTAPAGEQYF.

The sample holds one count of this clone. This chain uses TRBV19 with TRBJ1-2; possible D gene TRBD1, 5 bases. Between the trimmed V and J ends, which lost 4 bases and 0 bases, there was a span of 12 bases. This CDR3 contains 15 residues. The V gene's germline CDR1 is LNHDA and CDR2 SQIVND (reference sequence). In nucleotides, the CDR3 is TGTGCCAGTAGTACAAGACAGAAAGCTAACTATGGCTACACCTTC. The encoded protein is CASSTRQKANYGYTF.

The genes are TRBV5-1 and TRBJ2-6; TRBD2 agrees at 10 bases. V shed 2 bases, J shed 0 bases, and the junction held 5 bases outside the gene matches. The CDR3 consists of 18 residues. Germline CDR1 is SGHRS and CDR2 is YFSETQ. The CDR3 loop is CASSFRGLASSGANVLTF. The CDR3 DNA is TGCGCCAGCAGCTTTCGGGGACTAGCGAGCTCTGGGGCCAACGTCCTGACTTTC.

This sequence joins TRBV2 and TRBJ2-6; the D is unclear. This CDR3 comprises 15 residues. CDR1 SNHLY and CDR2 FYNNEI come from the germline V gene. V lost 3 bases, J lost 0 bases, and 6 bases lay in between. This chain's CDR3 is CASSERASGANVLTF. The CDR3 DNA sequence: TGTGCCAGCAGTGAGCGCGCCTCTGGGGCCAACGTCCTGACTTTC.

V is TRBV7-2 and J is TRBJ2-1; D possibly uses TRBD1 or TRBD2 (6 bases each). The germline V gene encodes CDR1 SGHTA and CDR2 FQGNSA. CDR3 length equals 17 residues. The V and J ends lost 4 bases and 3 bases respectively, with 19 bases between them. Here the CDR3 DNA reads TGTGCCAGCAGCTCTATTCCCGGGGGCGCTATCTACAATGAGCAGTTCTTC. This translates into CASSSIPGGAIYNEQFF.

The CDR3 DNA follows: TGCAGCGCGGGGACAGGGAGTGGCTACGAGCAGTACTTC. Encoded protein: CSAGTGSGYEQYF. V usage is TRBV29-1 and J usage is TRBJ2-7; 9 nucleotides align to TRBD1. Trimming took 7 bases from V and 3 from J; bases not matched to a gene: 7. Germline assignment: CDR1 SQVTM and CDR2 ANQGSEA. The CDR3 covers 13 residues.

The V and J genes are TRBV10-1 and TRBJ2-5; 10 positions match TRBD1. The J call may be in error: the DNA end matches TRBJ2-7 better. The CDR3 sequence is 14 residues long. CDR1 is WNHNN, CDR2 SYGVQD, per germline (reference sequence). The CDR3 bases are TGCGCCAGAGCGGGGACAGGGGACATGAACGAGCAGTACTTC. Translation: CARAGTGDMNEQYF.

This chain uses TRBV4-1 with TRBJ1-6; a weak D match, TRBD1 (5 bases). Looked up from germline, CDR1 is MGHRA and CDR2 is YSYEKL. This CDR3 has 18 residues. Trimming cost V 1 base and J 9 bases, with 22 bases left between them. The CDR3 loop reads CASSQGIRKTRGTSPLHF. The DNA for the CDR3 is TGCGCCAGCAGCCAAGGAATCCGAAAGACAAGGGGCACTTCACCCCTCCACTTT.

This chain links TRBV19 with TRBJ2-7; D is unresolved. The CDR3 runs to 16 residues. Per germline, CDR1 LNHDA and CDR2 SQIVND (reference sequence). Trimming took off 4 bases at V and 0 bases at J, with 16 bases between the two ends. The CDR3 here is CASSKMAQSLSYEQYF. In DNA, the CDR3 is TGTGCCAGTAGTAAGATGGCCCAAAGCCTCTCCTACGAGCAGTACTTC.

This clone is medium-sized (0.01 to 0.1%) within its sample. Other nucleotide sequences from this sample produce the same CDR3. The rearrangement joins TRBV28 to TRBJ1-2; maybe TRBD1 (6 bases). The CDR3 runs to 18 residues. Trimming removed 3 bases at V and 3 bases at J, with 23 bases between. Germline V gene data show CDR1 as MDHEN and CDR2 as SYDVKM. CDR3 in amino acids: CASSFSPFTGSDDYGYTF. In DNA form, the CDR3 reads TGTGCCAGCAGTTTTTCCCCGTTCACAGGGTCGGACGACTATGGCTACACCTTC.

V and J are TRBV9 and TRBJ2-3; 8 positions agree with TRBD2. Germline CDR1 SGDLS, CDR2 YYNGEE. The CDR3 sequence is 16 residues long. Trimming took 1 base from V and 5 from J; bases not matched to a gene: 9. For the CDR3, the DNA is TGTGCCAGCAGCGTATCCATCAGCGGGAGTATAGATACGCAGTATTTT. Translated, it gives CASSVSISGSIDTQYF.

This clone was observed a few times. The genes are TRBV23-1 and TRBJ1-2, with no clear D. TRBV23-1 is an ORF, and what it does is uncertain. The CDR3 runs 11 residues. Trimming stripped 4 bases from V and 13 bases from J, with 13 bases between. CDR3 nucleotides: TGCGCCAGCAGTCGGGCACTCCGCGGCACCTTC. Translating it yields CASSRALRGTF.

V gene TRBV11-2 combines with J gene TRBJ1-5, with TRBD1 identical over 12 bases. Germline values: CDR1 SGHAT, CDR2 FQNNGV. The CDR3 extends over 18 amino acids. V lost 4 bases, J lost 3 bases, and 10 bases stayed unmatched. The CDR3 is CASSSGQGAIVDNQPQHF. The DNA of the CDR3 is TGTGCCAGCAGCTCGGGACAGGGGGCTATCGTGGACAATCAGCCCCAGCATTTT.

The rearrangement joins TRBV5-1 to TRBJ2-7, with 13 bases that match TRBD2. Germline V lookup: CDR1 SGHRS, CDR2 YFSETQ. J was trimmed by 4 bases and V by 7 bases; bases with no gene match: 5. This CDR3 is 14 amino acids long. The CDR3 DNA sequence: TGCGCCAGCGCCGGGACTAGCGGGGCATACGAGCAGTACTTC. It is translated as CASAGTSGAYEQYF.

The chain carries TRBV28 and TRBJ2-5, with a possible D match to TRBD2 (6 bases). The DNA end lines up better with TRBJ2-7; the J call may be wrong. CDR1 is MDHEN and CDR2 is SYDVKM in the germline V gene. The CDR3 covers 14 residues. The CDR3 region has the DNA TGTGCCAGCACCGTAGCGGCAGGGTTCAACGAGCAGTACTTC. This codes for CASTVAAGFNEQYF.

The chain is built from TRBV5-1 and TRBJ2-5; 8 bases line up with TRBD1. The germline CDR1 and CDR2 sequences are SGHRS and YFSETQ. Unmatched junction bases numbered 2, after V lost 2 bases and J lost 5 bases. This CDR3 region has 13 residues. CDR3 in DNA: TGCGCCAGCAGCTTCACAGGGGGGGAGACCCAGTACTTC. It codes for CASSFTGGETQYF.

V is TRBV7-8 and J is TRBJ2-6; D unresolved. Trimming took 6 bases from V and 3 from J, leaving 12 bases between them. The germline gives CDR1 SGHVS, CDR2 FQNEAQ. CDR3 length: 15 amino acids. The CDR3 protein is CASSPYGLGANVLTF. Here the CDR3 DNA reads TGTGCCAGCAGTCCCTATGGGCTTGGGGCCAACGTCCTGACTTTC.

The chain carries TRBV19 and TRBJ2-5; D is unresolved. Germline V gives CDR1 LNHDA, CDR2 SQIVND (reference sequence). This CDR3 spans 15 amino acids. V was shortened by 5 bases and J by 2 bases, with 15 bases between the two germline ends. The CDR3 loop reads CASSPGVTEQETQYF. The CDR3 DNA reads TGTGCCAGTAGTCCGGGCGTGACGGAGCAAGAGACCCAGTACTTC.

The chain carries TRBV6-7 and TRBJ2-5, with a tentative D call TRBD2 (5 bases). TRBV6-7 is flagged as an ORF with uncertain function. Trimming cost V 6 bases and J 6 bases, with 14 bases left between them. This CDR3 spans 13 amino acids. The CDR3 DNA sequence: TGTGCCAGCAGCAGACTATCTACAAAGACCCAGTACTTC. This gives the protein CASSRLSTKTQYF.

This chain uses TRBV6-6 with TRBJ2-7, with 7 bases that match TRBD1. The junction had 8 bases not matched to a gene; V was cut back by 6 bases and J by 0 bases. There are 15 residues in the CDR3. Germline V gene sequence: CDR1 MNHNY, CDR2 SVGAGI (reference sequence). In DNA form, the CDR3 reads TGTGCCAGCAGAAAAACGGACAGGTCCTCCTACGAGCAGTACTTC. This gives the protein CASRKTDRSSYEQYF.

This clone has only a few counts. The chain recombines TRBV27 with TRBJ1-2; perhaps TRBD1 as D (6 bases). The V end lost 5 bases, the J end lost 5 bases, and 12 bases lay between the germline ends. Germline V CDR1 and CDR2: MNHEY, SMNVEV (reference sequence). This CDR3 is 13 amino acids long. The CDR3 sequence: CASSTTGRYGYTF. In DNA form, the CDR3 reads TGTGCCAGCAGTACTACAGGGAGATATGGCTACACCTTC.

The chain links TRBV10-2 to TRBJ1-4; D remains unclear. This CDR3 spans 14 amino acids. The germline V gene has CDR1 WSHSY and CDR2 SAAADI. V was shortened by 3 bases and J by 8 bases, with 13 bases between the two germline ends. The CDR3 sequence is CASSESVRAEKLFF. The CDR3 region has the DNA TGCGCCAGCAGTGAATCCGTTAGGGCGGAAAAACTGTTTTTT.

This chain joins TRBV19 and TRBJ2-2; D remains ambiguous. Germline lookup yields CDR1 LNHDA and CDR2 SQIVND (reference sequence). This CDR3 contains 15 residues. V was shortened by 3 bases and J by 1 base, with 9 bases between the two germline ends. In DNA form, the CDR3 reads TGTGCCAGTAGTATCATAGCTGGGAACACCGGGGAGCTGTTTTTT. This gives the protein CASSIIAGNTGELFF.

This clone appeared a single time. V usage is TRBV7-9 and J usage is TRBJ1-1, with D hard to call. CDR3 length: 15 amino acids. Trimming stripped 2 bases from V and 0 bases from J, with 10 bases between. Germline V gene sequence: CDR1 SEHNR, CDR2 FQNEAQ (reference sequence). The CDR3 here is CASSLYHGVNTEAFF. Here the CDR3 DNA reads TGTGCCAGCAGCTTATACCACGGGGTGAACACTGAAGCTTTCTTT. The complete variable domain, with remaining parts taken from reference TRBV7-9 and TRBJ1-1, reads DTGVSQNPRHKITKRGQNVTFRCDPISEHNRLYWYRQTLGQGPEFLTYFQNEAQLEKSRLLSDRFSAERPKGSFSTLEIQRTEQGDSAMYLCASSLYHGVNTEAFFGQGTRLTVV.